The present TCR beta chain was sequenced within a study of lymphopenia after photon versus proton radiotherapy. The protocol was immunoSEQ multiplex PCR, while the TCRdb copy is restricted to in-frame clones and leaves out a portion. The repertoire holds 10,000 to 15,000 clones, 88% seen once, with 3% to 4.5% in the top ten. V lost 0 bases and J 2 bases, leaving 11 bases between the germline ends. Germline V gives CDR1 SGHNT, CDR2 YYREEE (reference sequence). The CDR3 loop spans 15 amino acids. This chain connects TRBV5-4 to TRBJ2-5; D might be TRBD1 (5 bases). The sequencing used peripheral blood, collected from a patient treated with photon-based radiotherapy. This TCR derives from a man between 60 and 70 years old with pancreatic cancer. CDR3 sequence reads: CASSLESSGQETQYF. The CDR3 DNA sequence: TGTGCCAGCAGCTTGGAGAGTTCAGGGCAAGAGACCCAGTACTTC.